A selection of T cell receptor beta chains follows, all from one sample in a study of control samples from healthy donors and cancer patients. TCRdb's copy holds only in-frame clones and misses some; the assay was immunoSEQ multiplex PCR. Counted here are about 140,000 clones, about 90% occurring once; the ten biggest clones make up more than 6.5%. The sequenced sample consisted of blood. Source of these receptors: a man younger than 35 in good health. CDR3s include the opening cysteine and the closing phenylalanine or tryptophan. D genes are given only for firm matches. Clone sizes are given selectively: once, few, many, or a class where the clone is expanded.

clone_size: -
v_call: TRBV6-2/TRBV6-3
d_call: -
j_call: TRBJ1-5
cdr3_aa: CASSWLSNQPQHF
cdr3_nt: TGTGCCAGCAGTTGGTTGAGCAATCAGCCCCAGCATTTT

clone_size: -
v_call: TRBV9
d_call: -
j_call: TRBJ1-1
cdr3_aa: CASSVEQVGSYTEAFF
cdr3_nt: TGTGCCAGCAGCGTAGAACAGGTTGGGTCTTACACTGAAGCTTTCTTT

clone_size: -
v_call: TRBV3-1/TRBV3-2
d_call: -
j_call: TRBJ1-1
cdr3_aa: CASSQDVLNTEAFF
cdr3_nt: TGTGCCAGCAGCCAAGACGTACTGAACACTGAAGCTTTCTTT

clone_size: -
v_call: TRBV13
d_call: TRBD1
j_call: TRBJ1-2
cdr3_aa: CASSFRTGANYGYTF
cdr3_nt: TGTGCCAGCAGCTTCCGGACAGGGGCGAACTATGGCTACACCTTC

clone_size: -
v_call: TRBV19
d_call: -
j_call: TRBJ1-1
cdr3_aa: CASSINTQGGAFF
cdr3_nt: TGTGCCAGTAGTATAAATACCCAGGGAGGAGCTTTCTTT

clone_size: few
v_call: TRBV9
d_call: -
j_call: TRBJ2-3
cdr3_aa: CASSVADTQYF
cdr3_nt: TGTGCCAGCAGCGTAGCAGATACGCAGTATTTT

clone_size: -
v_call: TRBV5-3
d_call: -
j_call: TRBJ2-7
cdr3_aa: CARSRIAEQYF
cdr3_nt: TGTGCCAGAAGCCGTATAGCCGAGCAGTACTTC

clone_size: once
v_call: TRBV6-5
d_call: -
j_call: TRBJ1-6
cdr3_aa: CASRPLQGGNSPLHF
cdr3_nt: TGTGCCAGCAGACCCTTACAGGGAGGGAATTCACCCCTCCACTTT

clone_size: -
v_call: TRBV5-1
d_call: TRBD1
j_call: TRBJ1-2
cdr3_aa: CASSSGQGETMANTF
cdr3_nt: TGCGCCAGCAGCTCCGGACAGGGGGAGACTATGGCTAACACCTTC

clone_size: -
v_call: TRBV30
d_call: -
j_call: TRBJ1-3
cdr3_aa: CAWSVAGTTIYF
cdr3_nt: TGTGCCTGGAGTGTAGCAGGCACCACCATATATTTT

clone_size: -
v_call: TRBV28
d_call: -
j_call: TRBJ2-5
cdr3_aa: CASSLTKDQYF
cdr3_nt: TGTGCCAGCAGTTTAACGAAGGACCAGTACTTC

clone_size: -
v_call: TRBV6-2/TRBV6-3
d_call: TRBD1
j_call: TRBJ2-5
cdr3_aa: CASSYGTGYSETQYF
cdr3_nt: TGTGCCAGCAGTTACGGGACAGGGTATTCAGAGACCCAGTACTTC

clone_size: -
v_call: TRBV3-1/TRBV3-2
d_call: -
j_call: TRBJ2-5
cdr3_aa: CASSQDAVGAETQYF
cdr3_nt: TGTGCCAGCAGCCAAGATGCAGTGGGGGCAGAGACCCAGTACTTC

clone_size: -
v_call: TRBV11-2
d_call: TRBD2
j_call: TRBJ2-5
cdr3_aa: CASSLVTGGSETQYF
cdr3_nt: TGTGCCAGCAGCTTAGTCACGGGGGGAAGTGAGACCCAGTACTTC

clone_size: -
v_call: TRBV6-1
d_call: -
j_call: TRBJ2-7
cdr3_aa: CASSEATGGYEQYF
cdr3_nt: TGTGCCAGCAGTGAAGCCACAGGAGGATACGAGCAGTACTTC

clone_size: -
v_call: TRBV27
d_call: TRBD2
j_call: TRBJ2-5
cdr3_aa: CASSYSGGAGETQYF
cdr3_nt: TGTGCCAGCAGTTACAGCGGGGGGGCCGGGGAGACCCAGTACTTC

clone_size: -
v_call: TRBV2
d_call: -
j_call: TRBJ1-2
cdr3_aa: CASSERQNYGYTF
cdr3_nt: TGTGCCAGCAGTGAAAGACAGAACTATGGCTACACCTTC

clone_size: -
v_call: TRBV6-6
d_call: -
j_call: TRBJ1-2
cdr3_aa: CASSEDIRFNYGYTF
cdr3_nt: TGTGCCAGCAGTGAGGACATCCGATTTAACTATGGCTACACCTTC

clone_size: once
v_call: TRBV6-1
d_call: -
j_call: TRBJ1-5
cdr3_aa: CASSESAWTANQPQHF
cdr3_nt: TGTGCCAGCAGTGAGAGTGCTTGGACAGCTAATCAGCCCCAGCATTTT

clone_size: -
v_call: TRBV3-1/TRBV3-2
d_call: -
j_call: TRBJ1-6
cdr3_aa: CASSQDMGSRAPLHF
cdr3_nt: TGTGCCAGCAGCCAAGACATGGGGTCACGCGCACCCCTCCACTTT

clone_size: -
v_call: TRBV5-6
d_call: -
j_call: TRBJ1-4
cdr3_aa: CASSLEGRDEKLFF
cdr3_nt: TGTGCCAGCAGCCTAGAGGGACGAGATGAAAAACTGTTTTTT

clone_size: -
v_call: TRBV7-9
d_call: -
j_call: TRBJ2-1
cdr3_aa: CASSLATLASYEQFF
cdr3_nt: TGTGCCAGCAGCTTGGCAACTCTAGCTTCCTATGAGCAGTTCTTC

clone_size: few
v_call: TRBV4-2
d_call: TRBD2
j_call: TRBJ2-2
cdr3_aa: CASSQESGGAFTGELFF
cdr3_nt: TGTGCCAGCAGCCAAGAATCCGGGGGGGCATTCACCGGGGAGCTGTTTTTT

clone_size: -
v_call: TRBV5-5
d_call: -
j_call: TRBJ1-1
cdr3_aa: CASSFLAADAFF
cdr3_nt: TGTGCCAGCAGCTTCCTGGCCGCCGACGCTTTCTTT

clone_size: -
v_call: TRBV27
d_call: TRBD1
j_call: TRBJ2-7
cdr3_aa: CASSSGDPGQGYEQYF
cdr3_nt: TGTGCCAGCAGTTCCGGAGATCCGGGACAGGGCTACGAGCAGTACTTC

clone_size: -
v_call: TRBV27
d_call: -
j_call: TRBJ2-3
cdr3_aa: CASSLGEPSTDTQYF
cdr3_nt: TGTGCCAGCAGTTTAGGGGAACCGAGCACAGATACGCAGTATTTT

clone_size: once
v_call: TRBV18
d_call: TRBD1
j_call: TRBJ2-5
cdr3_aa: CASSPIRSGTGSQETQYF
cdr3_nt: TGTGCCAGCTCACCAATACGTTCTGGGACAGGGAGCCAAGAGACCCAGTACTTC

clone_size: once
v_call: TRBV2
d_call: TRBD2
j_call: TRBJ2-5
cdr3_aa: CASRRLAGVQETQYF
cdr3_nt: TGTGCCAGCAGACGACTAGCGGGGGTCCAAGAGACCCAGTACTTC

clone_size: few
v_call: TRBV11-2
d_call: -
j_call: TRBJ1-2
cdr3_aa: CASSLDLSYGYTF
cdr3_nt: TGTGCCAGCAGCTTAGATCTTAGCTATGGCTACACCTTC

clone_size: -
v_call: TRBV24-1
d_call: -
j_call: TRBJ1-5
cdr3_aa: CATSDSRDGINQPQHF
cdr3_nt: TGTGCCACCAGTGATTCCCGGGACGGAATAAATCAGCCCCAGCATTTT

clone_size: -
v_call: TRBV19
d_call: -
j_call: TRBJ1-1
cdr3_aa: CASKGHLEAFF
cdr3_nt: TGTGCCAGTAAGGGACACCTTGAAGCTTTCTTT

clone_size: -
v_call: TRBV5-1
d_call: TRBD1
j_call: TRBJ2-6
cdr3_aa: CASSLGQGASGANVLTF
cdr3_nt: TGCGCCAGCAGCTTGGGACAGGGGGCCTCTGGGGCCAACGTCCTGACTTTC

clone_size: once
v_call: TRBV2
d_call: TRBD1
j_call: TRBJ1-2
cdr3_aa: CASSGTGRSNYGYTF
cdr3_nt: TGTGCCAGCAGTGGGACAGGGAGGAGTAACTATGGCTACACCTTC

clone_size: -
v_call: TRBV7-9
d_call: -
j_call: TRBJ2-3
cdr3_aa: CASSAQDSYTDTQYF
cdr3_nt: TGTGCCAGCAGCGCCCAGGACAGTTACACAGATACGCAGTATTTT

clone_size: -
v_call: TRBV10-3
d_call: TRBD1
j_call: TRBJ1-6
cdr3_aa: CAISEIGTGDSYSYNSPLHF
cdr3_nt: TGTGCCATCAGTGAAATAGGGACAGGGGATTCTTACTCCTATAATTCACCCCTCCACTTT

clone_size: -
v_call: TRBV7-2
d_call: TRBD1
j_call: TRBJ1-2
cdr3_aa: CASSSTGGSYGYTF
cdr3_nt: TGTGCCAGCAGCTCAACAGGGGGCTCTTATGGCTACACCTTC

clone_size: -
v_call: TRBV30
d_call: TRBD2
j_call: TRBJ2-7
cdr3_aa: CAWRLAGRYEQYF
cdr3_nt: TGTGCCTGGAGACTAGCGGGGCGGTACGAGCAGTACTTC

clone_size: -
v_call: TRBV11-2
d_call: -
j_call: TRBJ1-1
cdr3_aa: CASSLVTGLGNTEAFF
cdr3_nt: TGTGCCAGCAGCTTAGTCACAGGCCTGGGGAACACTGAAGCTTTCTTT

clone_size: -
v_call: TRBV25-1
d_call: -
j_call: TRBJ2-5
cdr3_aa: CASSDWSRVEETQYF
cdr3_nt: TGTGCCAGCAGTGATTGGAGCAGGGTCGAGGAGACCCAGTACTTC

clone_size: -
v_call: TRBV4-3
d_call: -
j_call: TRBJ2-2
cdr3_aa: CASSQEGWGELFF
cdr3_nt: TGCGCCAGCAGCCAAGAGGGGTGGGGGGAGCTGTTTTTT

clone_size: -
v_call: TRBV9
d_call: -
j_call: TRBJ1-3
cdr3_aa: CASSVNAGRSTGNTIYF
cdr3_nt: TGTGCCAGCAGCGTTAACGCCGGACGGAGCACTGGAAACACCATATATTTT

clone_size: few
v_call: TRBV29-1
d_call: -
j_call: TRBJ1-1
cdr3_aa: CSVEMSRGSGAFF
cdr3_nt: TGCAGCGTTGAGATGTCAAGGGGGTCTGGGGCTTTCTTT

clone_size: -
v_call: TRBV5-4
d_call: -
j_call: TRBJ2-7
cdr3_aa: CASSSQGSYEQYF
cdr3_nt: TGTGCCAGCAGCTCACAGGGATCCTACGAGCAGTACTTC

clone_size: -
v_call: TRBV2
d_call: -
j_call: TRBJ1-5
cdr3_aa: CASRRDTYQPQHF
cdr3_nt: TGTGCCAGCAGACGGGACACTTATCAGCCCCAGCATTTT

clone_size: -
v_call: TRBV6-4
d_call: TRBD1
j_call: TRBJ1-2
cdr3_aa: CASTRDRPSYGYTF
cdr3_nt: TGTGCCAGCACTCGGGACAGGCCCTCCTATGGCTACACCTTC

clone_size: once
v_call: TRBV30
d_call: -
j_call: TRBJ1-1
cdr3_aa: CAWSGFTEAFF
cdr3_nt: TGTGCCTGGAGCGGTTTCACTGAAGCTTTCTTT

clone_size: -
v_call: TRBV19
d_call: TRBD1
j_call: TRBJ1-5
cdr3_aa: CASSGQGDQPQHF
cdr3_nt: TGTGCCAGTAGCGGGCAGGGGGATCAGCCCCAGCATTTT

clone_size: -
v_call: TRBV11-2
d_call: TRBD2
j_call: TRBJ2-7
cdr3_aa: CASSFASGGGYEQYF
cdr3_nt: TGTGCCAGCAGCTTTGCTAGCGGGGGGGGATACGAGCAGTACTTC

clone_size: -
v_call: TRBV19
d_call: -
j_call: TRBJ1-2
cdr3_aa: CASSIPERGYTF
cdr3_nt: TGTGCCAGTAGTATCCCCGAAAGAGGCTACACCTTC

clone_size: -
v_call: TRBV9
d_call: TRBD2
j_call: TRBJ2-3
cdr3_aa: CASSRGVAGADTQYF
cdr3_nt: TGTGCCAGCAGCCGGGGGGTAGCGGGGGCAGATACGCAGTATTTT

clone_size: -
v_call: TRBV12-3/TRBV12-4
d_call: -
j_call: TRBJ2-3
cdr3_aa: CASSVASDTQYF
cdr3_nt: TGTGCCAGCAGTGTAGCGTCAGATACGCAGTATTTT

clone_size: -
v_call: TRBV14
d_call: -
j_call: TRBJ1-1
cdr3_aa: CASSQDRGGTEAFF
cdr3_nt: TGTGCCAGCAGCCAAGATCGGGGTGGAACTGAAGCTTTCTTT

clone_size: -
v_call: TRBV7-9
d_call: TRBD1
j_call: TRBJ1-2
cdr3_aa: CASSLGTGNYGYTF
cdr3_nt: TGTGCCAGCAGCTTAGGGACAGGGAACTATGGCTACACCTTC

clone_size: -
v_call: TRBV4-2
d_call: -
j_call: TRBJ2-1
cdr3_aa: CASSQEGRVSYNEQFF
cdr3_nt: TGTGCCAGCAGCCAAGAGGGGCGGGTTTCCTACAATGAGCAGTTCTTC

clone_size: few
v_call: TRBV19
d_call: -
j_call: TRBJ1-1
cdr3_aa: CASRGMSTEAFF
cdr3_nt: TGTGCCAGTAGGGGGATGAGCACTGAAGCTTTCTTT

clone_size: -
v_call: TRBV5-1
d_call: -
j_call: TRBJ1-4
cdr3_aa: CASSSGSTNEKLFF
cdr3_nt: TGCGCCAGCTCCTCGGGGTCTACTAATGAAAAACTGTTTTTT

clone_size: few
v_call: TRBV9
d_call: TRBD1
j_call: TRBJ2-3
cdr3_aa: CASSPWSTGGQWTDTQYF
cdr3_nt: TGTGCCAGCAGCCCTTGGTCGACAGGGGGGCAATGGACAGATACGCAGTATTTT